This TCR beta chain was sequenced during a study of blood T cell repertoires in COVID-19. Looking at the study overall: From the United States, Italy and Spain came samples of acute and convalescent COVID-19. The analysed material was cDNA or gDNA that came from T cells, B-cell-depleted T cells, or PBMCs.

V gave up 4 bases and J gave up 11 bases; unmatched junction bases: 3. Germline-derived CDR1 and CDR2 are MGHRA and YSYEKL. This CDR3 is 12 amino acids long. Assay used: immunoSEQ multiplex PCR; TCRdb lists only in-frame clones, some missing. The profile shows 150,000 or so clones, 75% to 90% of them singletons. The V gene is TRBV4-1, the J gene TRBJ2-1, with 9 bases that match TRBD2. This receptor was identified in a man younger than 35 with COVID-19, enrolled during active disease. The sequenced sample was peripheral blood. CDR3 DNA: TGCGCCAGCAGCCCCCCTAGCGGGAAGCAGTTCTTC. It is translated as CASSPPSGKQFF.